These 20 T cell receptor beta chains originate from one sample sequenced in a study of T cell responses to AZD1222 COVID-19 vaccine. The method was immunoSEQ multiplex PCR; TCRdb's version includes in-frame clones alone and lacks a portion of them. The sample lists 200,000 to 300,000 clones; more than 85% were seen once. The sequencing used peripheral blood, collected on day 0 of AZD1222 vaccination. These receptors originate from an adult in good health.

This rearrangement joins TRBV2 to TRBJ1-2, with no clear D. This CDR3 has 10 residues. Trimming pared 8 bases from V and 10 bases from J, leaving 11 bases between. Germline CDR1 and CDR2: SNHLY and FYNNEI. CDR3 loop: CASRTAHYTF. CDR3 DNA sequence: TGTGCCAGCCGCACCGCCCACTACACCTTC.

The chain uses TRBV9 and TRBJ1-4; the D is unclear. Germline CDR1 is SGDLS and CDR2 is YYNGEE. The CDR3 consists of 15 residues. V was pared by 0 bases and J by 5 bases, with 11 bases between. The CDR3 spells CASSVGPSHNEKLFF. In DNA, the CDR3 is TGTGCCAGCAGCGTAGGGCCCTCTCACAATGAAAAACTGTTTTTT.

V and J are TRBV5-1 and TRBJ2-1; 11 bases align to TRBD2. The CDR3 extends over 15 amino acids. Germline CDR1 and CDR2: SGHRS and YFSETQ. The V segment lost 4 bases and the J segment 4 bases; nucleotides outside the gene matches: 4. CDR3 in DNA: TGCGCCAGCAGCGTAGGGACTAGCGGTTACAATGAGCAGTTCTTC. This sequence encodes CASSVGTSGYNEQFF.

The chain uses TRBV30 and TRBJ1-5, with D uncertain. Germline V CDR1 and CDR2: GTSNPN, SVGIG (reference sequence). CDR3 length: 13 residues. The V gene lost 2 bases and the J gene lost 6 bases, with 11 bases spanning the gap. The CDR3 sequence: CAWSSGEGQPQHF. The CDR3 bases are TGTGCCTGGAGTTCGGGAGAGGGTCAGCCCCAGCATTTT. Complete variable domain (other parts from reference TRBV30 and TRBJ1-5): SQTIHQWPATLVQPVGSPLSLECTVEGTSNPNLYWYRQAAGRGLQLLFYSVGIGQISSEVPQNLSASRPQDRQFILSSKKLLLSDSGFYLCAWSSGEGQPQHFGDGTRLSIL.

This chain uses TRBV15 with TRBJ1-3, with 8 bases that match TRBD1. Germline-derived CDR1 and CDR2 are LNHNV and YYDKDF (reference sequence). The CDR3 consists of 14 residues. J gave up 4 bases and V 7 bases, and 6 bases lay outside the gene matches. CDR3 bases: TGTGCCACCACCTGGACAGGGACAGGAAACACCATATATTTT. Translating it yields CATTWTGTGNTIYF.

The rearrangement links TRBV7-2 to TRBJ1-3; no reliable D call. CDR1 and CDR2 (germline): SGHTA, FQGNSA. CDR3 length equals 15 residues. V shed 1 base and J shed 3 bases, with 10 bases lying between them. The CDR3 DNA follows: TGTGCCAGCAGCTTAGAGGCCCGGGGTGGAAACACCATATATTTT. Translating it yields CASSLEARGGNTIYF.

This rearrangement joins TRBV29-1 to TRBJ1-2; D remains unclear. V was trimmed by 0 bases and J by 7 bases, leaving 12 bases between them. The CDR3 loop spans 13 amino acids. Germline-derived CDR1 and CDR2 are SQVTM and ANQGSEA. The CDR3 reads CSVEDSSGGGYTF. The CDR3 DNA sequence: TGCAGCGTTGAAGACAGCAGTGGCGGTGGCTACACCTTC.

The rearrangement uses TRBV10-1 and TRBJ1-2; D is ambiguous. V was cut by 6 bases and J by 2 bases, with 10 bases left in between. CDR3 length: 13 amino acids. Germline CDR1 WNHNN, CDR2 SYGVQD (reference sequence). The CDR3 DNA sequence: TGCGCCAGCAGGGAAGTAAGGAACTATGGCTACACCTTC. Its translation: CASREVRNYGYTF.

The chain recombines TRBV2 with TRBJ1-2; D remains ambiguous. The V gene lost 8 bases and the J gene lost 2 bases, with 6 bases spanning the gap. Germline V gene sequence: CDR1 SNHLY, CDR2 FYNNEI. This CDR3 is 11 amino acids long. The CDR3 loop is CASRENYGYTF. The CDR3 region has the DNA TGTGCCAGCCGGGAAAACTATGGCTACACCTTC.

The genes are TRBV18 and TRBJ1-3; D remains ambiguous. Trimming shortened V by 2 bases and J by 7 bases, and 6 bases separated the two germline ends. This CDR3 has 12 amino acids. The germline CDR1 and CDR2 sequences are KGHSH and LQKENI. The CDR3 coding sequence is TGTGCCAGCTCACCAGATGGCAACACCATATATTTT. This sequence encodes CASSPDGNTIYF.

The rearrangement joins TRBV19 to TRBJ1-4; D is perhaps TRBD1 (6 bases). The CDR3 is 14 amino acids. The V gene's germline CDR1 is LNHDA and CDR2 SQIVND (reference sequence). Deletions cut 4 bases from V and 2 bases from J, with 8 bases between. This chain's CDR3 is CASSKGVTNEKLFF. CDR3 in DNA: TGTGCCAGTAGTAAGGGGGTGACTAATGAAAAACTGTTTTTT.

The CDR3 bases are TGTGCCAGCAGTTACTTTCAGGGGGCCGCTGAAGCTTTCTTT. The encoded protein is CASSYFQGAAEAFF. The chain combines TRBV6-5 with TRBJ1-1; 8 bases map to TRBD1. CDR1 MNHEY and CDR2 SVGAGI come from the germline V gene. This CDR3 is 14 amino acids long. V dropped 1 base and J dropped 6; count of bases not matched to a gene: 4.

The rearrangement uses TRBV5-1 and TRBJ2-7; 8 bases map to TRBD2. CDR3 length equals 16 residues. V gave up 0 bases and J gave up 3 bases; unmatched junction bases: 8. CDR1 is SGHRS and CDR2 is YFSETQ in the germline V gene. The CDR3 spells CASSLAGREGRYEQYF. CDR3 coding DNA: TGCGCCAGCAGCTTGGCCGGACGGGAGGGCCGCTACGAGCAGTACTTC.

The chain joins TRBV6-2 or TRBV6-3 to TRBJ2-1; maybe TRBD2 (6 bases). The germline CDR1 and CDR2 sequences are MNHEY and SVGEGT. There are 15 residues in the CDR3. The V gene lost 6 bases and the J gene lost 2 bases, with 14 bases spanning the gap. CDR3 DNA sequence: TGTGCCAGCAGCCTCTACTCGGGAGCCTACAATGAGCAGTTCTTC. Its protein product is CASSLYSGAYNEQFF.

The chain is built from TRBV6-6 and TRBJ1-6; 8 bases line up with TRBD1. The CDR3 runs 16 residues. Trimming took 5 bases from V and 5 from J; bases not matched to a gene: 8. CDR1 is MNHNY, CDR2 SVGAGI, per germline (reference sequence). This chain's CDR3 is CASSKGQGADNSPLHF. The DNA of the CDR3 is TGTGCCAGCAGTAAGGGGCAGGGGGCAGATAATTCACCCCTCCACTTT.

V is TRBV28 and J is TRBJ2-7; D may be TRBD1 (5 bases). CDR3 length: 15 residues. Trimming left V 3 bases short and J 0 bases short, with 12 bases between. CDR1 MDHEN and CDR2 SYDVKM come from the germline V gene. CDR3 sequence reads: CASSFSETDSYEQYF. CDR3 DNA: TGTGCCAGCAGTTTTAGTGAGACAGACTCCTACGAGCAGTACTTC.

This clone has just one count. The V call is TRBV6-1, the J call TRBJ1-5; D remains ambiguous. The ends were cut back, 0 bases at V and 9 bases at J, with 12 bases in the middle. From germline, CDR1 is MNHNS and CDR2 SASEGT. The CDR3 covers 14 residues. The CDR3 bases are TGTGCCAGCAGTGAAGCAGGCAGAGCTGGGCCCCAGCATTTT. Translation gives CASSEAGRAGPQHF.

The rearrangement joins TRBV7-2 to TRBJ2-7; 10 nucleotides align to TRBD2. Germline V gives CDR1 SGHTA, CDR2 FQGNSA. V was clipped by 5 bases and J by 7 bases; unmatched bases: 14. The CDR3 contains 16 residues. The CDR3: CASSLNSGRSSGEQYF. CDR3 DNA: TGTGCCAGCAGCCTAAATAGCGGGAGGTCGTCTGGGGAGCAGTACTTC.

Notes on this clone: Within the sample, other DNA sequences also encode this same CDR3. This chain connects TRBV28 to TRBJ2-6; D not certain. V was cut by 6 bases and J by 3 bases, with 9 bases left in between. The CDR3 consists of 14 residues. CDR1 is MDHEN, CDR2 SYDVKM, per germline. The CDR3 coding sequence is TGTGCCAGCAGCCCCCCAAGTGGGGCCAACGTCCTGACTTTC. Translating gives CASSPPSGANVLTF.

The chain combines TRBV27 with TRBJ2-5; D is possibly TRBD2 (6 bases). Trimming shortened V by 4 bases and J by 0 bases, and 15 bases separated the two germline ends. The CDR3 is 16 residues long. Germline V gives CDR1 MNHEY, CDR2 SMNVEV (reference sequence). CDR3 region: CASSSSGLYHQETQYF. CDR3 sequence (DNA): TGTGCCAGCAGTTCCTCGGGACTCTACCACCAAGAGACCCAGTACTTC.